The clone carrying this T cell receptor (beta chain) was seen a handful of times. What it recognizes is unknown. From the 120-subject validation cohort, which was separate from the roughly 670-subject first cohort, the donors were drawn. The sample is drawn from a study of cytomegalovirus exposure and HLA in healthy donors. Study at large: The 95 to 150 validation repertoires used a platform that matched the one used for the approximately 670 first-cohort repertoires, as a later analysis reported. Overall study findings and caveats: In vitro testing confirmed three CMV-associated chains as specific for CMV antigens. The study listed roughly 160 cytomegalovirus-associated TCR beta chains.

The repertoire was sequenced with immunoSEQ multiplex PCR; TCRdb's copy has only in-frame clones and lacks some. The sample has some 110,000 clones, roughly 86% seen once; the top ten hold approximately 4.9%. This sequence was found in a man in his late teens or twenties in good health and CMV-seronegative. The sequenced sample consisted of PBMCs.

CDR3 coding DNA: TGTGCCAGCAGTTACCAGGGGGTGGGCTATAATTCACCCCTCCACTTT. Translation gives CASSYQGVGYNSPLHF. The chain is built from TRBV6-5 and TRBJ1-6, with 7 bases fitting TRBD1. The CDR3 sequence is 16 residues long. The J segment lost 3 bases and the V segment lost 2 bases, leaving 4 bases of the junction unmatched. Germline assignment: CDR1 MNHEY and CDR2 SVGAGI.